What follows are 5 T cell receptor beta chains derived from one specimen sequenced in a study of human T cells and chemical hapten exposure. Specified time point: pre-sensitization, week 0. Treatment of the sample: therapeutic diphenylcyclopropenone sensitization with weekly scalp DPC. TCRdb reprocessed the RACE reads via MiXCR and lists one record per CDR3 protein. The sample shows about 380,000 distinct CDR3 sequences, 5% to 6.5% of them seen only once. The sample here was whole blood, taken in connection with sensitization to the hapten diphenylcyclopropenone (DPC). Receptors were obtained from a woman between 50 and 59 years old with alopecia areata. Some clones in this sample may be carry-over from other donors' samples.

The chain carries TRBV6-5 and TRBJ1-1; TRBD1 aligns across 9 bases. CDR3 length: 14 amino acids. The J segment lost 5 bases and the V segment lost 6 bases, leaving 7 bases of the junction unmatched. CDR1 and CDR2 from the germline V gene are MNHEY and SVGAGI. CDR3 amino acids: CASSPQGAYTEAFF. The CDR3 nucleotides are TGTGCCAGCAGCCCACAGGGGGCTTATACTGAAGCTTTCTTT.

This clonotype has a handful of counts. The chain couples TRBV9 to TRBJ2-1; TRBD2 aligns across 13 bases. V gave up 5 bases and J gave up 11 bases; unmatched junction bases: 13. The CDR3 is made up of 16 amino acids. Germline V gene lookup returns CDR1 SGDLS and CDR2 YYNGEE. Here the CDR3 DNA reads TGTGCCAGCAGTCAGGGGGGGACTAGCGGGAACGGAAAGCAGTTCTTC. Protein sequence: CASSQGGTSGNGKQFF.

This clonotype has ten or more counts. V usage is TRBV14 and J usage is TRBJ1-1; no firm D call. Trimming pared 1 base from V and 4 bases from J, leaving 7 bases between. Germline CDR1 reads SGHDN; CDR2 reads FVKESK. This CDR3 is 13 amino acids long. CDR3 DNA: TGTGCCAGCAGCCAAGGATACAGCACTGAAGCTTTCTTT. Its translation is CASSQGYSTEAFF.

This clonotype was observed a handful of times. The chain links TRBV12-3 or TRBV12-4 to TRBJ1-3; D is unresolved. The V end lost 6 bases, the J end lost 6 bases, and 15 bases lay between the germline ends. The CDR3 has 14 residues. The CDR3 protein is CASSSPGVQNTIYF. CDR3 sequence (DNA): TGTGCCAGCAGCTCCCCCGGGGTTCAAAACACCATATATTTT.

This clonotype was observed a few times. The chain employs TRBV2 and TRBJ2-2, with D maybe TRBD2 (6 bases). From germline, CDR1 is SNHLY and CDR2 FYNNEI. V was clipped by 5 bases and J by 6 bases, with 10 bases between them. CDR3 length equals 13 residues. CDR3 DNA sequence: TGTGCCAGCAGTCGGACTAAGGCCGGGGAGCTGTTTTTT. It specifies CASSRTKAGELFF. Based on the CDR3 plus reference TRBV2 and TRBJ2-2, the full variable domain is EPEVTQTPSHQVTQMGQEVILRCVPISNHLYFYWYRQILGQKVEFLVSFYNNEISEKSEIFDDQFSVERPDGSNFTLKIRSTKLEDSAMYFCASSRTKAGELFFGEGSRLTVL.